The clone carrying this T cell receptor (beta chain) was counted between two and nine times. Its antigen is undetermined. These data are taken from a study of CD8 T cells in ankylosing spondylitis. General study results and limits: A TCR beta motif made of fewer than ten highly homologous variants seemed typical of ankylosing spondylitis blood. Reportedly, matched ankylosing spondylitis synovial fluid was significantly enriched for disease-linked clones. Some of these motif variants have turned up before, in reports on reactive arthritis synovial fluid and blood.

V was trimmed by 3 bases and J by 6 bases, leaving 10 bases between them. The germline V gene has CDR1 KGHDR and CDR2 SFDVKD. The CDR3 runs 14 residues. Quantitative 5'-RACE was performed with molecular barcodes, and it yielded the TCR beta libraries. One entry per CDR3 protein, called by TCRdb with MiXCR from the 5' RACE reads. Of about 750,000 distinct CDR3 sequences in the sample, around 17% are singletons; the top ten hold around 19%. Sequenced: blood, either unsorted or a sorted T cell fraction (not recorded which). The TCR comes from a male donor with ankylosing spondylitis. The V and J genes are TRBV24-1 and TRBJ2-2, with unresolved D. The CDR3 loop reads CATSDPTAPGELFF. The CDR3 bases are TGTGCCACCAGTGATCCCACCGCCCCCGGGGAGCTGTTTTTT.